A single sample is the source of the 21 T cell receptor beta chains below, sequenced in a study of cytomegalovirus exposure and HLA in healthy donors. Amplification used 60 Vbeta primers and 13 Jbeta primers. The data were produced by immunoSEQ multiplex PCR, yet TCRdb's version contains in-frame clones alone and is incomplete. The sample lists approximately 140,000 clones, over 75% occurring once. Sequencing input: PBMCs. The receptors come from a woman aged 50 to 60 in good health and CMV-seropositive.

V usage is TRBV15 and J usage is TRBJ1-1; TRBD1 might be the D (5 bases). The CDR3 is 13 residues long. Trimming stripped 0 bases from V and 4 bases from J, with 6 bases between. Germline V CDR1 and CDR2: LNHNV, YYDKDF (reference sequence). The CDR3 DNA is TGTGCCACCAGCAGAGACGGGGGCACTGAAGCTTTCTTT. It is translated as CATSRDGGTEAFF. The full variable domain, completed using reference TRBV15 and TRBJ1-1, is DAMVIQNPRYQVTQFGKPVTLSCSQTLNHNVMYWYQQKSSQAPKLLFHYYDKDFNNEADTPDNFQSRRPNTSFCFLDIRSPGLGDTAMYLCATSRDGGTEAFFGQGTRLTVV.

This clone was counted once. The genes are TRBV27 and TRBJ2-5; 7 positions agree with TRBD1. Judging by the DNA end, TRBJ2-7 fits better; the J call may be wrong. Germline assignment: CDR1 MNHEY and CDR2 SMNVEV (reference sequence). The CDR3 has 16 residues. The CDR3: CASSSQRTGGSYEQYF. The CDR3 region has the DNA TGTGCCAGCAGTTCGCAACGGACAGGTGGGAGCTACGAGCAGTACTTC.

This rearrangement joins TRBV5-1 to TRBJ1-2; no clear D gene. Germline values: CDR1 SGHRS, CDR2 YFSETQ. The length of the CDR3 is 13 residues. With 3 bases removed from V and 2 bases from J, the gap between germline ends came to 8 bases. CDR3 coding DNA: TGCGCCAGCAGCTCAGTTCCGAACTATGGCTACACCTTC. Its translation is CASSSVPNYGYTF. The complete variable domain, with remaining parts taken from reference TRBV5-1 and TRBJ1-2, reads KAGVTQTPRYLIKTRGQQVTLSCSPISGHRSVSWYQQTPGQGLQFLFEYFSETQRNKGNFPGRFSGRQFSNSRSEMNVSTLELGDSALYLCASSSVPNYGYTFGSGTRLTVV.

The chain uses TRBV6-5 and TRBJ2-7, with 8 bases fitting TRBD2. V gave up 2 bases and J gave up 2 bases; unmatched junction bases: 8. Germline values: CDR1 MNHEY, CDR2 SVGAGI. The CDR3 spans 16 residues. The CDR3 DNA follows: TGTGCCAGCAGTTACCATGCGAGCGGGGGAACCTACGAGCAGTACTTC. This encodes CASSYHASGGTYEQYF.

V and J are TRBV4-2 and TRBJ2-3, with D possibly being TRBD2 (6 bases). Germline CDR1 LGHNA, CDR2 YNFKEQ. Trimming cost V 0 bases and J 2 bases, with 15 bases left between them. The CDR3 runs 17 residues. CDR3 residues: CASSQDAGRGNTDTQYF. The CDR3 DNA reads TGTGCCAGCAGCCAAGATGCCGGGCGGGGAAACACAGATACGCAGTATTTT.

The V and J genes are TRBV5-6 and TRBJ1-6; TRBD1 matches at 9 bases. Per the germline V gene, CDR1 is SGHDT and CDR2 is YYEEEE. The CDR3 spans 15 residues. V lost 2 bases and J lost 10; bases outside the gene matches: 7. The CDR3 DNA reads TGTGCCAGCAGCTTCGGGACAGGGAGGGACTCACCCCTCCACTTT. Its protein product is CASSFGTGRDSPLHF.

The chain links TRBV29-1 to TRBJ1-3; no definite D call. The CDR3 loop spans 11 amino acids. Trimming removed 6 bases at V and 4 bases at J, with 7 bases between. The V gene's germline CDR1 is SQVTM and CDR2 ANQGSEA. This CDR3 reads CSVVRGNTIYF. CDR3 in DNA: TGCAGCGTGGTCAGAGGAAACACCATATATTTT.

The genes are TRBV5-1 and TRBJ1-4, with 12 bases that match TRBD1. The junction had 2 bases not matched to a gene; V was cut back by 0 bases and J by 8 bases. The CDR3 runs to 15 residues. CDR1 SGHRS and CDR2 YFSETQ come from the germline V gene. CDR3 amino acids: CASSLAGTGGEKLFF. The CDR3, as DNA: TGCGCCAGCAGCTTGGCCGGGACAGGGGGCGAAAAACTGTTTTTT.

CDR3 amino acids: CASSLTGAKNIQYF. CDR3 bases: TGTGCCAGCAGCTTGACAGGGGCCAAAAACATTCAGTACTTC. The rearrangement uses TRBV7-2 and TRBJ2-4, with 7 positions matching TRBD1. The CDR3 covers 14 residues. From germline, CDR1 is SGHTA and CDR2 FQGNSA. With V trimmed by 3 bases and J by 1 base, 0 bases remained unmatched.

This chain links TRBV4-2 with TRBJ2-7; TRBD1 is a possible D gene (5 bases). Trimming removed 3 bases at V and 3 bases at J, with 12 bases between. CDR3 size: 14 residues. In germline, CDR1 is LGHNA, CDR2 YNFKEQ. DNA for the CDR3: TGTGCCAGCAGCCAGGCGGACAACTACTACGAGCAGTACTTC. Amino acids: CASSQADNYYEQYF.

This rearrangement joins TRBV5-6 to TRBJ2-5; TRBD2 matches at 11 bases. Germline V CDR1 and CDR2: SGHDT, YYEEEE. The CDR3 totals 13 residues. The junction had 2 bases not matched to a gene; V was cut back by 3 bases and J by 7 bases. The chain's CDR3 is CASSWGTSGTQYF. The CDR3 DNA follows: TGTGCCAGCAGCTGGGGGACTAGCGGGACCCAGTACTTC.

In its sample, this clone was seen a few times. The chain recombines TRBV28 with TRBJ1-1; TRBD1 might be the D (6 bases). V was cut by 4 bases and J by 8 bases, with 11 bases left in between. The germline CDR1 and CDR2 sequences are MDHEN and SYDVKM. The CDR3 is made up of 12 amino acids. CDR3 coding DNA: TGTGCCAGCAGTTCCTCGGACAGCGAAGCTTTCTTT. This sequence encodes CASSSSDSEAFF.

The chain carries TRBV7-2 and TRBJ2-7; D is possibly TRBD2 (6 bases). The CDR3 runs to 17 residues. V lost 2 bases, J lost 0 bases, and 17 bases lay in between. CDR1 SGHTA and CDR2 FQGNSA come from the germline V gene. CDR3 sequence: CASSLPFGGASSYEQYF. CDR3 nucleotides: TGTGCCAGCAGCTTACCCTTTGGAGGGGCCAGCTCCTACGAGCAGTACTTC.

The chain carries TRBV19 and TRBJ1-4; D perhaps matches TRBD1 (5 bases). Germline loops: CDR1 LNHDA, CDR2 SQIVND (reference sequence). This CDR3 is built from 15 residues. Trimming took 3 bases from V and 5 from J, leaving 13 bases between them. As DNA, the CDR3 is TGTGCCAGTAGTATTATCGGGGGGAAGAATGAAAAACTGTTTTTT. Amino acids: CASSIIGGKNEKLFF.

The CDR3 sequence: CASSSETDTQYF. DNA for the CDR3: TGTGCCAGCAGTTCAGAAACAGATACGCAGTATTTT. The chain carries TRBV28 and TRBJ2-3; D is unclear. Trimming removed 4 bases from V and 3 bases from J, with 5 bases in between. The CDR3 has 12 amino acids. CDR1 MDHEN and CDR2 SYDVKM come from the germline V gene.

The CDR3 region has the DNA TGTGCCAGCAGTCCGACAGTCTCCAATGAGCAGTTCTTC. Translated: CASSPTVSNEQFF. The J gene is TRBJ2-1, the V gene TRBV27; D might be TRBD1 (5 bases). V shed 5 bases and J shed 6 bases, with 11 bases lying between them. The germline CDR1 and CDR2 sequences are MNHEY and SMNVEV (reference sequence). This CDR3 is built from 13 residues.

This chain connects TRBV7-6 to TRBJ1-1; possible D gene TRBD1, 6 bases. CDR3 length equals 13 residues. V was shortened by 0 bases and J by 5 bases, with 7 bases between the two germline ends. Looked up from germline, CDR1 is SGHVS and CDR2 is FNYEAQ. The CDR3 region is CASSLAQGTEAFF. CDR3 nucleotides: TGTGCCAGCAGCTTAGCACAGGGTACTGAAGCTTTCTTT.

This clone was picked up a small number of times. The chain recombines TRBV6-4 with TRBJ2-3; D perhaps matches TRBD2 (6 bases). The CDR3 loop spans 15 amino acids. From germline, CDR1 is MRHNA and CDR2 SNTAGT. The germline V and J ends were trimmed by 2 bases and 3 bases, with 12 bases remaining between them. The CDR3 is CASSDGAGNTDTQYF. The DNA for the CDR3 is TGTGCCAGCAGTGACGGGGCGGGGAATACAGATACGCAGTATTTT.

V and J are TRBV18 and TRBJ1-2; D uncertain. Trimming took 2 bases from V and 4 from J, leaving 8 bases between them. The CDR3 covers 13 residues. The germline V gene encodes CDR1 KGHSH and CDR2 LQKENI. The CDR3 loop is CASSPWEGYGYTF. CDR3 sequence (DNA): TGTGCCAGCTCACCATGGGAGGGCTATGGCTACACCTTC. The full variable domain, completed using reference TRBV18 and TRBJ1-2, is NAGVMQNPRHLVRRRGQEARLRCSPMKGHSHVYWYRQLPEEGLKFMVYLQKENIIDESGMPKERFSAEFPKEGPSILRIQQVVRGDSAAYFCASSPWEGYGYTFGSGTRLTVV.

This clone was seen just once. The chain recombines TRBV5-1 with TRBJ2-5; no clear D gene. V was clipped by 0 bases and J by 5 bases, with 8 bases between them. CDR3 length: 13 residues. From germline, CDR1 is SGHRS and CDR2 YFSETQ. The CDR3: CASSLAVLETQYF. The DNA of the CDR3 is TGCGCCAGCAGCTTGGCCGTCCTGGAGACCCAGTACTTC.

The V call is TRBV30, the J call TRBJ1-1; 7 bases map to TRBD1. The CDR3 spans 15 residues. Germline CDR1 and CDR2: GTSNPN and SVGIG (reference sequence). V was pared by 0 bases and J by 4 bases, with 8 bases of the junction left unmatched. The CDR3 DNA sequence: TGTGCCTGGAGTGTAAAGGTGACAGGGCCCACTGAAGCTTTCTTT. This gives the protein CAWSVKVTGPTEAFF.